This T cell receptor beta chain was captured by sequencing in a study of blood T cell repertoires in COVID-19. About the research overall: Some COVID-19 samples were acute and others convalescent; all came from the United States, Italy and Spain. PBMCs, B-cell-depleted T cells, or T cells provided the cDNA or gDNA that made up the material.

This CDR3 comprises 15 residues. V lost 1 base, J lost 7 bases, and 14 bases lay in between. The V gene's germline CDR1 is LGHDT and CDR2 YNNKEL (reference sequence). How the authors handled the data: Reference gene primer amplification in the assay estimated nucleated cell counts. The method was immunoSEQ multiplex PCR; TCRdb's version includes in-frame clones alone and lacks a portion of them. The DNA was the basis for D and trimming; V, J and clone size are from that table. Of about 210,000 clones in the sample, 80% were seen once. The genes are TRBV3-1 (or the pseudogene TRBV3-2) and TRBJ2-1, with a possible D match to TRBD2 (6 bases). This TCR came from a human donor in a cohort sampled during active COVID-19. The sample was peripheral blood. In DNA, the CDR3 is TGTGCCAGCAGCCAAGGGGCGGGACCGAGGAATGAGCAGTTCTTC. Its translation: CASSQGAGPRNEQFF.